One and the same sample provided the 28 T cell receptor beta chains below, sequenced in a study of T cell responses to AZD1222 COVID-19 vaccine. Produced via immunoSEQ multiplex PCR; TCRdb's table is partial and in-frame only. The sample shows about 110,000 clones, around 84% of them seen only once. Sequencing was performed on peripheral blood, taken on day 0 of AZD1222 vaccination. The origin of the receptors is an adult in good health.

Here the CDR3 reads CASSPTLRQETQYF. CDR3 coding DNA: TGTGCCAGCTCACCAACCCTGAGACAAGAGACCCAGTACTTC. The rearrangement joins TRBV18 to TRBJ2-5; D call uncertain. V dropped 2 bases and J dropped 2 bases, with 9 bases sitting between them. CDR3 length equals 14 residues. Germline CDR1 KGHSH, CDR2 LQKENI.

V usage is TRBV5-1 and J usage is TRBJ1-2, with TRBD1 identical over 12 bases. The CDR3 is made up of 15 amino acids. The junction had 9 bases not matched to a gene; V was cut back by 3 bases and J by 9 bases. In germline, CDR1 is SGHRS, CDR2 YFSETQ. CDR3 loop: CASSYPTGTGGSYTF. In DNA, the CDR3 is TGCGCCAGCAGCTATCCAACCGGGACAGGGGGCAGCTACACCTTC.

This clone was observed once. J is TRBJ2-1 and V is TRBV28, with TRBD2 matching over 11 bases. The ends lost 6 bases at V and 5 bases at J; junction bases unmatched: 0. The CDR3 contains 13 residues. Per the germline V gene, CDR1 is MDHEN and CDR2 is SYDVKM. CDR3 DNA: TGTGCCAGCAGACTAGCGGGGGACAATGAGCAGTTCTTC. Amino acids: CASRLAGDNEQFF. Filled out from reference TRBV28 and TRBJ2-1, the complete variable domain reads DVKVTQSSRYLVKRTGEKVFLECVQDMDHENMFWYRQDPGLGLRLIYFSYDVKMKEKGDIPEGYSVSREKKERFSLILESASTNQTSMYLCASRLAGDNEQFFGPGTRLTVL.

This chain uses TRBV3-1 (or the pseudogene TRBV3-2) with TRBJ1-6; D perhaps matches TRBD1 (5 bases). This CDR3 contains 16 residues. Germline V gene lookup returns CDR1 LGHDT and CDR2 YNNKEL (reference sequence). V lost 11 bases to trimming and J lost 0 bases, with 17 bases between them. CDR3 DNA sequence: TGTGCCGTCACCCGGGACGGAAGCTCCTATAATTCACCCCTCCACTTT. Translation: CAVTRDGSSYNSPLHF.

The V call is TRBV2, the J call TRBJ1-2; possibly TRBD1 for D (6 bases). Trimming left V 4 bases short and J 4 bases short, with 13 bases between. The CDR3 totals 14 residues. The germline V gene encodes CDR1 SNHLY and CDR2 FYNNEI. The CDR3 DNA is TGTGCCAGCAGTGGGAATGGGGGCCCCTATGGCTACACCTTC. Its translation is CASSGNGGPYGYTF.

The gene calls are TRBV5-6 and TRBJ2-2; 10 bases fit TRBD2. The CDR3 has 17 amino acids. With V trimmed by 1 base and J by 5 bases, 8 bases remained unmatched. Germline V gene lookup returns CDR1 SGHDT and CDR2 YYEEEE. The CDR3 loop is CASSLLLSGGATGELFF. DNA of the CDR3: TGTGCCAGCAGCTTGTTATTAAGCGGGGGGGCAACCGGGGAGCTGTTTTTT.

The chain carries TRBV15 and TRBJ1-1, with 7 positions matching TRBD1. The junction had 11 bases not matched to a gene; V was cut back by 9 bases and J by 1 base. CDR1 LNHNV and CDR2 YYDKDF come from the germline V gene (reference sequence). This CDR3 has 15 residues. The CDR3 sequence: CATRPGGSSNTEAFF. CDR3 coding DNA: TGTGCCACTCGGCCAGGGGGATCCTCGAACACTGAAGCTTTCTTT.

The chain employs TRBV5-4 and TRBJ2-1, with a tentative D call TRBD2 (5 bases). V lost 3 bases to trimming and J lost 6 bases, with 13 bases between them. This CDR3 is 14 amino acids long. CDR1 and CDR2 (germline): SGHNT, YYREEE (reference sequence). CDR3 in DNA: TGTGCCAGCAGCTCCGCAGACCGGGGCAATGAGCAGTTCTTC. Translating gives CASSSADRGNEQFF.

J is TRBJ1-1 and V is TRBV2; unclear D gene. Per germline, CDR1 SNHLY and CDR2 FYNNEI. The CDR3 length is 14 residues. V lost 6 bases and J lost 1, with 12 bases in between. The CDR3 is CASRPDGPNTEAFF. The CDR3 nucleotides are TGTGCCAGCAGACCCGACGGACCGAACACTGAAGCTTTCTTT.

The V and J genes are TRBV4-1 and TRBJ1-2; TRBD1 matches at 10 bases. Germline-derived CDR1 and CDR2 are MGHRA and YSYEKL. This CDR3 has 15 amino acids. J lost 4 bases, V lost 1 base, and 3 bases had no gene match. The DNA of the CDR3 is TGCGCCAGCAGCCAAGTTGGGACAGGGGCCTATGGCTACACCTTC. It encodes CASSQVGTGAYGYTF.

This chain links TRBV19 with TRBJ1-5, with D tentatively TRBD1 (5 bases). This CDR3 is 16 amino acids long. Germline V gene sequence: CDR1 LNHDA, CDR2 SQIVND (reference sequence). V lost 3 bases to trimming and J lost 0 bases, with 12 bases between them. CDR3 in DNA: TGTGCCAGTAGTATGGTTGGGGCAGGTAGCAATCAGCCCCAGCATTTT. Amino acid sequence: CASSMVGAGSNQPQHF.

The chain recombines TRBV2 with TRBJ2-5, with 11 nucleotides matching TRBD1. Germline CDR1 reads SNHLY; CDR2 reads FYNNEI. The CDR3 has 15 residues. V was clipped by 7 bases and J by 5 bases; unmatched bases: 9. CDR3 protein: CASIDGQGAWETQYF. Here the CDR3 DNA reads TGTGCCAGCATTGATGGACAGGGGGCCTGGGAGACCCAGTACTTC.

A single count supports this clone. This chain's CDR3 is CATRFPGQGTDTQYF. The CDR3 bases are TGCGCCACCCGTTTTCCGGGACAGGGAACAGATACGCAGTATTTT. The V and J genes are TRBV5-1 and TRBJ2-3; TRBD1 matches 9 bases. CDR3 length: 15 amino acids. Trimming cost V 9 bases and J 3 bases; bases outside gene matches: 11. The germline CDR1 and CDR2 sequences are SGHRS and YFSETQ.

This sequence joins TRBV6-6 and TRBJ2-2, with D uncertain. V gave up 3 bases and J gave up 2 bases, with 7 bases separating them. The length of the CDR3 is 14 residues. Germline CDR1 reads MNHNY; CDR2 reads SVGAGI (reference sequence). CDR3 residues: CASSYRSNTGELFF. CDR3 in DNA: TGTGCCAGCAGTTATCGGAGTAACACCGGGGAGCTGTTTTTT.

CDR3 sequence reads: CASSYTSGAYGYTF. DNA for the CDR3: TGTGCCAGCAGTTACACTTCAGGGGCCTATGGCTACACCTTC. This chain links TRBV6-2 or TRBV6-3 with TRBJ1-2; possibly TRBD1 for D (6 bases). This CDR3 region has 14 residues. Germline V gene data show CDR1 as MNHEY and CDR2 as SVGEGT. The V end was cut by 2 bases, the J end by 4 bases, with 11 bases between.

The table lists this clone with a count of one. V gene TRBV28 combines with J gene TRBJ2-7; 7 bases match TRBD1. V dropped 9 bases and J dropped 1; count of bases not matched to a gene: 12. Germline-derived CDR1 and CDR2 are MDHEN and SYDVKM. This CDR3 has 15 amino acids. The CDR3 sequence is CASGLPGTESYEQYF. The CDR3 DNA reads TGTGCCAGTGGGCTCCCCGGGACAGAGTCCTACGAGCAGTACTTC. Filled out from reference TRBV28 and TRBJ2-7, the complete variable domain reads DVKVTQSSRYLVKRTGEKVFLECVQDMDHENMFWYRQDPGLGLRLIYFSYDVKMKEKGDIPEGYSVSREKKERFSLILESASTNQTSMYLCASGLPGTESYEQYFGPGTRLTVT.

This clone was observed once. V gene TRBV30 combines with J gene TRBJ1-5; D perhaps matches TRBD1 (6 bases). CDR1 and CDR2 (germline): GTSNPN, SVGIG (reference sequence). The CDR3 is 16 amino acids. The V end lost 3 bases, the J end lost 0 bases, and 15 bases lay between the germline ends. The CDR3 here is CAWRPGQRYSNQPQHF. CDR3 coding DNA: TGTGCCTGGAGGCCTGGACAGAGATATAGCAATCAGCCCCAGCATTTT. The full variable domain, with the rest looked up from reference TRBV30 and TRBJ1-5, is SQTIHQWPATLVQPVGSPLSLECTVEGTSNPNLYWYRQAAGRGLQLLFYSVGIGQISSEVPQNLSASRPQDRQFILSSKKLLLSDSGFYLCAWRPGQRYSNQPQHFGDGTRLSIL.

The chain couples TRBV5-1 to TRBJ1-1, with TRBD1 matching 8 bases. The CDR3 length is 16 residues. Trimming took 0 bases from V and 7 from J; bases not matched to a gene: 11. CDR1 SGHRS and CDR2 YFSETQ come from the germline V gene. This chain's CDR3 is CASSLGGGDRRHEAFF. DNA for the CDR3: TGCGCCAGCAGCTTGGGGGGCGGGGACAGGAGACATGAAGCTTTCTTT.

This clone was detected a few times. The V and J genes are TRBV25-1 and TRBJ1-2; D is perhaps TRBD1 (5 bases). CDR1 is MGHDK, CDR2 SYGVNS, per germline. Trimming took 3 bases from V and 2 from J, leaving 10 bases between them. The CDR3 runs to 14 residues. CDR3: CASSDLTVNYGYTF. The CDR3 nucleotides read TGTGCCAGCAGTGACCTGACAGTGAACTATGGCTACACCTTC.

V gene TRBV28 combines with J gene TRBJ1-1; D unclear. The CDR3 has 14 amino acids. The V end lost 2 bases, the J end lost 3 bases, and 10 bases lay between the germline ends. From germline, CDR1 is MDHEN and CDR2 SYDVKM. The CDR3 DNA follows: TGTGCCAGCAGTTTAGGTGTAGATTACACTGAAGCTTTCTTT. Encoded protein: CASSLGVDYTEAFF.

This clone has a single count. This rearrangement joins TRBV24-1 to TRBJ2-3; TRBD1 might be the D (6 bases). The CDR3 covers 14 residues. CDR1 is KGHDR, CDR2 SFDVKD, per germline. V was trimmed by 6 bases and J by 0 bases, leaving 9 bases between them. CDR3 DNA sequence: TGTGCCACCAGTCGAGGACAGAGCACAGATACGCAGTATTTT. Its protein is CATSRGQSTDTQYF.

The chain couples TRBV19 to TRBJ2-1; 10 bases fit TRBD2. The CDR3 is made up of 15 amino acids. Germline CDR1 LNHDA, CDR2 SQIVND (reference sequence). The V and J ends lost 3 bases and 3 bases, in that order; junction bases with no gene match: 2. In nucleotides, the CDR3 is TGTGCCAGTAGTATGGGGACTAGCGTCTACAATGAGCAGTTCTTC. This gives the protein CASSMGTSVYNEQFF.

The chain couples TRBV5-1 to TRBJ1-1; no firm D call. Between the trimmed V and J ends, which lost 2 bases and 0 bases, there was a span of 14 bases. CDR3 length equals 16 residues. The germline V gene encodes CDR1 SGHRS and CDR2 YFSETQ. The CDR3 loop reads CASSFGQIPMNTEAFF. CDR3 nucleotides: TGCGCCAGCAGCTTCGGGCAAATACCCATGAACACTGAAGCTTTCTTT.

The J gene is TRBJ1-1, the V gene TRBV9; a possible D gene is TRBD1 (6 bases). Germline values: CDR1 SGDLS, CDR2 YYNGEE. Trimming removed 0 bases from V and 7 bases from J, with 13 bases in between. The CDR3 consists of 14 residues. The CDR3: CASSVAQGLGEAFF. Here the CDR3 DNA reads TGTGCCAGCAGCGTAGCTCAGGGGTTGGGTGAAGCTTTCTTT. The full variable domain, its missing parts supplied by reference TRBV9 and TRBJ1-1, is DSGVTQTPKHLITATGQRVTLRCSPRSGDLSVYWYQQSLDQGLQFLIQYYNGEERAKGNILERFSAQQFPDLHSELNLSSLELGDSALYFCASSVAQGLGEAFFGQGTRLTVV.

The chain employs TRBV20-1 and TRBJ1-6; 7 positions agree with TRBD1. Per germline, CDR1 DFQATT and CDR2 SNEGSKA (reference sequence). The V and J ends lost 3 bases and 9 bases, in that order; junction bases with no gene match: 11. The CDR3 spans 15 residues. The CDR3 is CSASDSGGLVSPLHF. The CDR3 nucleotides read TGCAGTGCTAGTGATTCAGGGGGTCTGGTTTCACCCCTCCACTTT.

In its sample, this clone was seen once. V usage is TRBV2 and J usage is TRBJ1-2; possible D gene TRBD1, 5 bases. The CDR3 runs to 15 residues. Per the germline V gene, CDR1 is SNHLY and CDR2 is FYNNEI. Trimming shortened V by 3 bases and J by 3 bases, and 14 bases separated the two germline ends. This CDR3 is CASSEAGRTHYGYTF. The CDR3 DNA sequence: TGTGCCAGCAGTGAGGCGGGACGCACTCACTATGGCTACACCTTC.

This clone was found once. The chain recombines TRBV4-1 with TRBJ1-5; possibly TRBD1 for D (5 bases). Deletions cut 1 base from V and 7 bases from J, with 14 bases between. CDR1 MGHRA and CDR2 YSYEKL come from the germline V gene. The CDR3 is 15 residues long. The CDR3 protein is CASSQGPFGGQPQHF. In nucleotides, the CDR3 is TGCGCCAGCAGCCAAGGGCCTTTCGGGGGGCAGCCCCAGCATTTT.

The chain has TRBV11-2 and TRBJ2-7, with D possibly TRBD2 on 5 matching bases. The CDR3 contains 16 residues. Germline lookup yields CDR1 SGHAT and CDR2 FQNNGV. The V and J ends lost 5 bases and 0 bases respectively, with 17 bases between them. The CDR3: CASSEPPGITSYEQYF. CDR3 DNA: TGTGCCAGCAGCGAGCCCCCGGGGATAACCTCCTACGAGCAGTACTTC.